This T cell receptor beta chain was found in a study of blood T cell repertoires in COVID-19. Across the whole study: COVID-19 samples collected from the United States, Italy and Spain covered acute and convalescent phases. Nucleic acid was either cDNA or gDNA, and it came from T cells, B-cell-depleted T cells, or PBMCs.

In the original workflow: Amplification from reference gene primers served as the basis for estimated nucleated cell counts. Profiling relied on immunoSEQ multiplex PCR, and the TCRdb table lists in-frame clones only, not all of them. That table furnishes V, J and clone size, whereas the DNA furnished D and trimming. The profile shows 250,000 or so clones, roughly 80% of them singletons. The CDR3 length is 15 residues. Trimming at V came to 2 bases and at J to 1 base, leaving 1 base not matched to a gene. Germline CDR1 is MDHEN and CDR2 is SYDVKM. V is TRBV28 and J is TRBJ2-2; the match to TRBD1 covers 7 bases. The TCR was taken from a woman between 55 and 75 years old with active or convalescent COVID-19. The sequenced sample was peripheral blood. The CDR3 region has the DNA TGTGCCAGCAGTTTAAGACAGGGGAACACCGGGGAGCTGTTTTTT. Its protein is CASSLRQGNTGELFF.